The source of this T cell receptor (beta chain) is a study of monozygotic twins with inflammatory bowel disease. There are 12 residues in the CDR3. Per-sample cDNA came from eight separate reactions. After re-calling the 5' RACE reads, TCRdb lists one entry per CDR3 protein, DNA absent. The sample data list around 400,000 distinct CDR3 sequences. The genes are TRBV12-3 or TRBV12-4 and TRBJ1-2; TCRdb proposes TRBD1, but this gene call is untestable without DNA. The specimen was blood. The sequence derives from a human donor with ulcerative colitis or Crohn's disease, or a healthy co-twin of an affected twin (not recorded which). The CDR3 reads CASSLAGQVYTF.